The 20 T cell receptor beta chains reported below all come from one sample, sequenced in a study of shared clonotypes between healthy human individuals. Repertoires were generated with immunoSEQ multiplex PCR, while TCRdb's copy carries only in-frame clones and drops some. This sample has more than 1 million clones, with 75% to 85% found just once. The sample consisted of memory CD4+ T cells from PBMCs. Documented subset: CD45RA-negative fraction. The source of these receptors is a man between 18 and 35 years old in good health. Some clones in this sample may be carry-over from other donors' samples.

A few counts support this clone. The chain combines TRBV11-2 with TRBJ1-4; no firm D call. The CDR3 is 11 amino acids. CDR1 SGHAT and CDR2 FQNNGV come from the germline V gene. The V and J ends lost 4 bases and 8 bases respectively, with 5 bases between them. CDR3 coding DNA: TGTGCCAGCAGCTCCTTCGAAAAACTGTTTTTT. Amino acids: CASSSFEKLFF.

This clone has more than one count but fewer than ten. CDR3 nucleotide sequence: TGTGCCAGCAGCTTACAGGCAGCTTACAATGAGCAGTTCTTC. Protein product: CASSLQAAYNEQFF. The chain has TRBV7-8 and TRBJ2-1; D is unresolved. V lost 2 bases, J lost 4 bases, and 9 bases lay in between. The CDR3 spans 14 residues. Germline V gene data show CDR1 as SGHVS and CDR2 as FQNEAQ.

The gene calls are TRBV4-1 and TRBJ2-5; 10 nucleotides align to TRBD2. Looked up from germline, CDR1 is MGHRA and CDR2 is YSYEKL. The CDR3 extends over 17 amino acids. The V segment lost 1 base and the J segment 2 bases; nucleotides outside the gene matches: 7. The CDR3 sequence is CASSQGYGTSEQETQYF. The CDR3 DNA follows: TGCGCCAGCAGCCAAGGCTACGGGACTAGCGAGCAAGAGACCCAGTACTTC.

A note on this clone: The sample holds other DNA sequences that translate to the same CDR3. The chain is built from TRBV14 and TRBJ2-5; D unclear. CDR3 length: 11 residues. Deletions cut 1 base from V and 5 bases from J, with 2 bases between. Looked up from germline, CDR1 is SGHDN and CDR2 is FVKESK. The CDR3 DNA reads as TGTGCCAGCAGCCAAGTCGAGACCCAGTACTTC. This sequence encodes CASSQVETQYF. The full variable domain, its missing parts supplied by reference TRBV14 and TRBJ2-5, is EAGVTQFPSHSVIEKGQTVTLRCDPISGHDNLYWYRRVMGKEIKFLLHFVKESKQDESGMPNNRFLAERTGGTYSTLKVQPAELEDSGVYFCASSQVETQYFGPGTRLLVL.

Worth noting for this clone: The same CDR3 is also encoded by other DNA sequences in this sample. The CDR3 spells CASSYGPQETQYF. CDR3 DNA sequence: TGTGCCAGCAGTTACGGACCTCAAGAGACCCAGTACTTC. J is TRBJ2-5 and V is TRBV6-5; D remains ambiguous. The CDR3 runs to 13 residues. CDR1 is MNHEY, CDR2 SVGAGI, per germline. The ends were cut back, 2 bases at V and 2 bases at J, with 6 bases in the middle.

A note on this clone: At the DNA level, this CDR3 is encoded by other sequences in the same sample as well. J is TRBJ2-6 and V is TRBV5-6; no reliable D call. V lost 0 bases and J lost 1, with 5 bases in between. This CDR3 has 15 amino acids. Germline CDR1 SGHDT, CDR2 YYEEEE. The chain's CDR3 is CASSLGVSGANVLTF. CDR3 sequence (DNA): TGTGCCAGCAGCTTGGGCGTTTCTGGGGCCAACGTCCTGACTTTC.

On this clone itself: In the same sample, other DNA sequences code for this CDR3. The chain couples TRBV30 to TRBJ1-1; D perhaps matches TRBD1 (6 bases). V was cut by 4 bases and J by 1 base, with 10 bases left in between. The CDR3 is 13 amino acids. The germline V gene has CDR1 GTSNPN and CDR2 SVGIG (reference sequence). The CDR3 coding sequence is TGTGCCTGGAAGAGACAGGCGAACACTGAAGCTTTCTTT. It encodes CAWKRQANTEAFF.

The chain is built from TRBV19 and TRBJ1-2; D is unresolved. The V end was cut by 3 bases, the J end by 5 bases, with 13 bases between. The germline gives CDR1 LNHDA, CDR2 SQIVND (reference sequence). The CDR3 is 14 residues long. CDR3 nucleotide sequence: TGTGCCAGTAGTATTACCAGCGTAGAGTATGGCTACACCTTC. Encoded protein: CASSITSVEYGYTF.

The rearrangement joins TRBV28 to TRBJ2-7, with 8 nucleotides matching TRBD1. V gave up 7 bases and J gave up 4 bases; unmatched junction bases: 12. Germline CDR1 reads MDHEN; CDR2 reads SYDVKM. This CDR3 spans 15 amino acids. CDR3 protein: CASTSWGQGAYEQYF. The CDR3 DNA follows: TGTGCCAGCACCTCTTGGGGCCAGGGGGCGTACGAGCAGTACTTC.

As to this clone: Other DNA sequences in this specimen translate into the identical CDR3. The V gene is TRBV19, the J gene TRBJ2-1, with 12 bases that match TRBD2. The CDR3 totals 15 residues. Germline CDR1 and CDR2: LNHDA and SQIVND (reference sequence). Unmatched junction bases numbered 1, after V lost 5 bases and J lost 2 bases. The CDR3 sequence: CASSRTSGTYNEQFF. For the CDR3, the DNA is TGTGCCAGTAGTCGGACTAGCGGGACCTACAATGAGCAGTTCTTC.

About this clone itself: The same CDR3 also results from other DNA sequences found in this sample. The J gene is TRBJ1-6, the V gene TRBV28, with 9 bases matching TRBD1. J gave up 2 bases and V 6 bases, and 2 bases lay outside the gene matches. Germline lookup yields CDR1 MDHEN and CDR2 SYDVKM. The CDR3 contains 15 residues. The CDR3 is CASRGQGTYNSPLHF. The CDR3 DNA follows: TGTGCCAGCAGGGGACAGGGCACCTATAATTCACCCCTCCACTTT. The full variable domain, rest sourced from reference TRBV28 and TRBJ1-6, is DVKVTQSSRYLVKRTGEKVFLECVQDMDHENMFWYRQDPGLGLRLIYFSYDVKMKEKGDIPEGYSVSREKKERFSLILESASTNQTSMYLCASRGQGTYNSPLHFGNGTRLTVT.

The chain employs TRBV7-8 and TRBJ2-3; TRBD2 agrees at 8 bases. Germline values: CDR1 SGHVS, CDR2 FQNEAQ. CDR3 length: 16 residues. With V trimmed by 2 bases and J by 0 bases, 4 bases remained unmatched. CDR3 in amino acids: CASSLTGGASTDTQYF. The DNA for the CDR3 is TGTGCCAGCAGCTTAACGGGAGGGGCGAGCACAGATACGCAGTATTTT.

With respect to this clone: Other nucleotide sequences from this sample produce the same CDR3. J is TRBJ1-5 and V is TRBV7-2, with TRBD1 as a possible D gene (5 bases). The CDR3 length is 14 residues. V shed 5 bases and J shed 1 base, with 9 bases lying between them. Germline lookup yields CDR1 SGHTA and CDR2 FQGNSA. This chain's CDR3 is CASSPQGSNQPQHF. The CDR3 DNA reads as TGTGCCAGCAGCCCCCAGGGCAGCAATCAGCCCCAGCATTTT.

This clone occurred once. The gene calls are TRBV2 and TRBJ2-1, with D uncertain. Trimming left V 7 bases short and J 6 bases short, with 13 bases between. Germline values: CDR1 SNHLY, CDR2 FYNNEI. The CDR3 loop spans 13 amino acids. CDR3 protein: CASTVSVGNEQFF. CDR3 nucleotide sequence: TGTGCCAGCACGGTATCTGTGGGCAATGAGCAGTTCTTC.

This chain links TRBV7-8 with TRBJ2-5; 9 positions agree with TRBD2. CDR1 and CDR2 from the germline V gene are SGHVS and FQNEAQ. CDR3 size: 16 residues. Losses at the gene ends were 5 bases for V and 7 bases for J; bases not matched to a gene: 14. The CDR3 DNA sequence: TGTGCCAGCAGCGCCAGGGGAGGGACTAGCCCAGGGACCCAGTACTTC. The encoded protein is CASSARGGTSPGTQYF.

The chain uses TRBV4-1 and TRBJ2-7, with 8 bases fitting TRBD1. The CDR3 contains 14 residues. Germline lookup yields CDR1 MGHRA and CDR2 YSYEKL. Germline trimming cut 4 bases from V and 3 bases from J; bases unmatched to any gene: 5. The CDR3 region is CASSRRDRNYEQYF. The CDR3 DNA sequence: TGCGCCAGCAGCCGGAGGGACAGGAACTACGAGCAGTACTTC.

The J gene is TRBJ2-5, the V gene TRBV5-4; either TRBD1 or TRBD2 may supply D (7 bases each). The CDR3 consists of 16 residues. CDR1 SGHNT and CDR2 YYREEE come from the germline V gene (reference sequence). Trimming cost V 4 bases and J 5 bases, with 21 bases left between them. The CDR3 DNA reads TGTGCCAGCAGCGAGGGAGGGACAGCTAGGGGGGAGACCCAGTACTTC. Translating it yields CASSEGGTARGETQYF.

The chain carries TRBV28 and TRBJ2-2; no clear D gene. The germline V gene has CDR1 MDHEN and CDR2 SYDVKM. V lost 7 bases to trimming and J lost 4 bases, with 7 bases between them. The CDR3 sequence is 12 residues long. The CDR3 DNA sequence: TGTGCCAGCAAGAGTTTCACCGGGGAGCTGTTTTTT. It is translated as CASKSFTGELFF. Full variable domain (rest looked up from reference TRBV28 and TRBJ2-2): DVKVTQSSRYLVKRTGEKVFLECVQDMDHENMFWYRQDPGLGLRLIYFSYDVKMKEKGDIPEGYSVSREKKERFSLILESASTNQTSMYLCASKSFTGELFFGEGSRLTVL.

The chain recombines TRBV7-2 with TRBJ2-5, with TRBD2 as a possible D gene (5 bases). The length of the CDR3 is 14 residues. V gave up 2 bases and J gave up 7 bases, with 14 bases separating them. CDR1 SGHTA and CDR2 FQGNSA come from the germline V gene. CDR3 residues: CASSLLHKGGTQYF. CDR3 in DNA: TGTGCCAGCAGCTTACTTCATAAAGGAGGGACCCAGTACTTC.

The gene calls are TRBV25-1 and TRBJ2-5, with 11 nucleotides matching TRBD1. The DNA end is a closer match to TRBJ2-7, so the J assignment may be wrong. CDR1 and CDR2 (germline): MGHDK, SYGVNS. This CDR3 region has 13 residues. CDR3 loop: CASGGQGVNEQYF. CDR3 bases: TGTGCCAGCGGGGGACAGGGGGTGAACGAGCAGTACTTC.